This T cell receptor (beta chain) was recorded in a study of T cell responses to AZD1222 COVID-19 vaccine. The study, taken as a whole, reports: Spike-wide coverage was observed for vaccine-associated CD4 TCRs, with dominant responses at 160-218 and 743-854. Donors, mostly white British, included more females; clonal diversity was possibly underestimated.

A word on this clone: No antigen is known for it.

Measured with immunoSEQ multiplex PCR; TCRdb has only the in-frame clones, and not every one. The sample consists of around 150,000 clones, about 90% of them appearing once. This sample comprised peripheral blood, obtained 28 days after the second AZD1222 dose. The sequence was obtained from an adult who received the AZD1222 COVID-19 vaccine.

This CDR3 reads CASRRTSGGTGSYNEQFF. The CDR3 region has the DNA TGCGCCAGCAGACGGACTAGCGGGGGGACCGGCTCCTACAATGAGCAGTTCTTC. This chain links TRBV10-2 with TRBJ2-1; TRBD2 matches 14 bases. This CDR3 region has 18 residues. After removal of 6 bases from V and 0 bases from J, the junction contained 7 bases not matched to a gene. Germline V CDR1 and CDR2: WSHSY, SAAADI.